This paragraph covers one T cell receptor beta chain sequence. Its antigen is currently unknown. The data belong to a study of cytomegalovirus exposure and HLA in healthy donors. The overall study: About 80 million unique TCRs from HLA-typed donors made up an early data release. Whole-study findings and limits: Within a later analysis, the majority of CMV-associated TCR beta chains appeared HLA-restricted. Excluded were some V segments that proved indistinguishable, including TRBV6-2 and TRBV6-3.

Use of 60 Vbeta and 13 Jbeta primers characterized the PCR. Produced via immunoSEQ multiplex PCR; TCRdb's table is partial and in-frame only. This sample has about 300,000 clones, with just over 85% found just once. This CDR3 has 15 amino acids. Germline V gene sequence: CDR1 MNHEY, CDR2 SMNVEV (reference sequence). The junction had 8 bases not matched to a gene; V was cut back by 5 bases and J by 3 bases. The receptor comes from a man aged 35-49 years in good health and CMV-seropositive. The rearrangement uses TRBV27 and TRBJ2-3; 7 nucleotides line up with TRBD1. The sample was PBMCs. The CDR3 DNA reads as TGTGCCAGCAGTCCTCCGGCAGGGGGAACAGATACGCAGTATTTT. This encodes CASSPPAGGTDTQYF.